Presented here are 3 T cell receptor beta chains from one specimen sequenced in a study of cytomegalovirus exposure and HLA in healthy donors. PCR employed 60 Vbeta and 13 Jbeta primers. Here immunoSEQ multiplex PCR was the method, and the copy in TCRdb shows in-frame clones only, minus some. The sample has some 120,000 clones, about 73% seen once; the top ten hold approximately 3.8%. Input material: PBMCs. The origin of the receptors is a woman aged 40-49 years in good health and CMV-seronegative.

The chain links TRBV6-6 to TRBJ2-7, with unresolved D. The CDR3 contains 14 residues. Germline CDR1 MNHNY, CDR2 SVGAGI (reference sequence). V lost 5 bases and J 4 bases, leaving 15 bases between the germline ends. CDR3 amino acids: CASSPAPNWYEQYF. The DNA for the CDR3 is TGTGCCAGCAGTCCTGCCCCTAACTGGTACGAGCAGTACTTC.

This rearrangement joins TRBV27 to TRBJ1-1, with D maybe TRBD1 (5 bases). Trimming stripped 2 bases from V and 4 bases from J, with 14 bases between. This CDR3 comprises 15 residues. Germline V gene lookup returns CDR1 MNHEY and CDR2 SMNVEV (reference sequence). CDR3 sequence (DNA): TGTGCCAGCAGTTTAATCGCAGGGAAAACCACTGAAGCTTTCTTT. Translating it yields CASSLIAGKTTEAFF.

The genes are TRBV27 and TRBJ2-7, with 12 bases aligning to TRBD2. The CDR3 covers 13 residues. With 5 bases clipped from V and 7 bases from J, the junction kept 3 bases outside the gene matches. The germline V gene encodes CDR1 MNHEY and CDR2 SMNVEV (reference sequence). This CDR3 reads CASSPLAGGEQYF. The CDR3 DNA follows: TGTGCCAGCAGTCCCCTAGCGGGAGGGGAGCAGTACTTC.